This T cell receptor (beta chain) originates from a study of spatial heterogeneity in lung cancer. Turning to the study itself: Among detected sequences, beta-chain ones consistently exceeded alpha-chain ones in number.

General observations from the study: Ubiquitous, expanded tumor-derived TCRs were more frequently observed in blood at resection than at follow-up.

Trimming shortened V by 3 bases and J by 0 bases, and 5 bases separated the two germline ends. The CDR3 totals 12 residues. Looked up from germline, CDR1 is DFQATT and CDR2 is SNEGSKA (reference sequence). This clonotype has a count of ten or more. As yet, its antigen is unknown. Time point meaning: sample taken at primary tumor resection. The authors sequenced whole RNA from tumor, nontumor lung or frozen PBMC without sorting. Individual TCR cDNA molecules each bore their own unique molecular identifier. TCRdb called the 5' RACE reads again in MiXCR, with one record for every CDR3 protein. This sample has approximately 7,800 distinct CDR3 sequences; approximately 8.6% occur once, and the top ten carry about half.

The TCR was taken from a male donor with early-stage non-small cell lung cancer. The sequences come from PBMCs, collected at surgery. The chain links TRBV20-1 to TRBJ1-1; D gene uncertain. CDR3 amino acids: CSASSVNTEAFF. Written as DNA, the CDR3 is TGCAGTGCTAGTTCAGTGAACACTGAAGCTTTCTTT.